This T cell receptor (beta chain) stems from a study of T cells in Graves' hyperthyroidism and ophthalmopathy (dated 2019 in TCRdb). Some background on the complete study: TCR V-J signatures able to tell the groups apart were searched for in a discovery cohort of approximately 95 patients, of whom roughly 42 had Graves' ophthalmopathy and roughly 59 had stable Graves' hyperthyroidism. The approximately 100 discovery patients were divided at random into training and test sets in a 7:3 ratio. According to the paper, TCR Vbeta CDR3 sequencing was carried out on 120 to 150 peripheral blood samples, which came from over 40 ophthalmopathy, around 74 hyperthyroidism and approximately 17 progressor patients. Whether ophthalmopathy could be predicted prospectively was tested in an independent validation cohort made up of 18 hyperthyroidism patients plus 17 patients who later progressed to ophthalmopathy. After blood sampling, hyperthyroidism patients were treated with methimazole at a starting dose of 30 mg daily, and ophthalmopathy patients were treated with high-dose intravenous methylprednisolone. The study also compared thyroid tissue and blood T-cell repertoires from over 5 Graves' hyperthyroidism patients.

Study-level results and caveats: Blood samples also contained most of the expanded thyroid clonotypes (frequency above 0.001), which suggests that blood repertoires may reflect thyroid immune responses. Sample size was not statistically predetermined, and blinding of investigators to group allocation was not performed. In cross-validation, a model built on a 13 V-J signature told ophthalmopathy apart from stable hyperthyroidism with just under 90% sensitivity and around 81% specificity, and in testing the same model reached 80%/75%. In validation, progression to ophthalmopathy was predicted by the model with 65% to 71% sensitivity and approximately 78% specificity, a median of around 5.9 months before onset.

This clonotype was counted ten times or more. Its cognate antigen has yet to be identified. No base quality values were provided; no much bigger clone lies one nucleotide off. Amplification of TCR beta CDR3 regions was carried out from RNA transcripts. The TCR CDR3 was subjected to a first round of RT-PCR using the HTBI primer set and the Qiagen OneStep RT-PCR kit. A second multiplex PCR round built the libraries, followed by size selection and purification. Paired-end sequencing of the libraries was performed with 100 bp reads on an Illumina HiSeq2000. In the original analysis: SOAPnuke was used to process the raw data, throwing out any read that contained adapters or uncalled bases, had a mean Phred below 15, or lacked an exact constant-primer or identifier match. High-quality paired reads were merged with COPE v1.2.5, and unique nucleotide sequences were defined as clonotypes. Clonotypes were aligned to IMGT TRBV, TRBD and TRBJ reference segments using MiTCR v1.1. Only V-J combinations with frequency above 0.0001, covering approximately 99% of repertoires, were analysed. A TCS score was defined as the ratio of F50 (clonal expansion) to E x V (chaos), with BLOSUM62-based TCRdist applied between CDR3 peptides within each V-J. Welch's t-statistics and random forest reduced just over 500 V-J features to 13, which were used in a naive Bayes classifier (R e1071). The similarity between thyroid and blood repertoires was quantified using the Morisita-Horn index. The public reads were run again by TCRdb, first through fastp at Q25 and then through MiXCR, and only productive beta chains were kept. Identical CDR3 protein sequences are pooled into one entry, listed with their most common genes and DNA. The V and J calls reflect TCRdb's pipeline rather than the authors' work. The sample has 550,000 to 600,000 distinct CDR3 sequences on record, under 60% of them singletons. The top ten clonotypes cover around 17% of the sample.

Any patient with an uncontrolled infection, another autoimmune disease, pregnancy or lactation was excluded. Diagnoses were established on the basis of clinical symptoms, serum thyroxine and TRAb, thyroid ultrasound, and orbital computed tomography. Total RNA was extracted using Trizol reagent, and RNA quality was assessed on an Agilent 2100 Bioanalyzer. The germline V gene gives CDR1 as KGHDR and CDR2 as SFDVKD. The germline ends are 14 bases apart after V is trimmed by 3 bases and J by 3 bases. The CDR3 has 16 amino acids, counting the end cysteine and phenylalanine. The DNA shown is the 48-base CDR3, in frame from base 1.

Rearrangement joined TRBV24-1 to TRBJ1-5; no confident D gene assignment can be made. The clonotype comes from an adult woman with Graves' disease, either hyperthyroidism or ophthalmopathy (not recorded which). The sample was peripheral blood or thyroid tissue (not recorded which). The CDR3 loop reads CATSDGLGRANQPQHF. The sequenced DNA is TGTGCCACCAGTGATGGGTTAGGGCGAGCCAATCAGCCCCAGCATTTT.